A single sample gave rise to the 25 T cell receptor beta chains below, sequenced in a study of T cells in Graves' hyperthyroidism and ophthalmopathy. There were TCR beta CDR3 regions amplified from RNA transcripts. First-round RT-PCR with HTBI primers amplified the TCR CDR3 region. TCRdb re-derived calls from the multiplex PCR reads in MiXCR, one entry per CDR3 protein. The sample records 600,000 to 650,000 distinct CDR3 sequences, more than 20% being singletons. The sequenced sample was blood. The receptors shown here come from a young man with Graves' ophthalmopathy.

The CDR3 loop reads CASSPPGLVSEQYF. The CDR3 region has the DNA TGTGCCAGCAGCCCCCCTGGACTAGTCTCCGAGCAGTACTTC. This rearrangement joins TRBV11-2 to TRBJ2-7, with TRBD2 matching 7 bases. The CDR3 spans 14 residues. Germline trimming cut 5 bases from V and 6 bases from J; bases unmatched to any gene: 10. Germline V gene sequence: CDR1 SGHAT, CDR2 FQNNGV.

There are a few counts of this clonotype. This chain uses TRBV28 with TRBJ2-5, with TRBD2 as a possible D gene (5 bases). CDR3 length: 14 amino acids. The germline CDR1 and CDR2 sequences are MDHEN and SYDVKM. V lost 6 bases to trimming and J lost 0 bases, with 11 bases between them. CDR3 in DNA: TGTGCCAGCAGCAAACTAGAGTACCAAGAGACCCAGTACTTC. It is translated as CASSKLEYQETQYF.

The chain uses TRBV28 and TRBJ2-1; D not certain. This CDR3 spans 14 amino acids. Germline loops: CDR1 MDHEN, CDR2 SYDVKM. V was pared by 1 base and J by 6 bases, with 10 bases between. CDR3 in DNA: TGTGCCAGCAGTTTATATAGCCTCATCAATGAGCAGTTCTTC. Translation: CASSLYSLINEQFF.

The chain has TRBV29-1 and TRBJ2-3; 9 bases align to TRBD1. After removal of 7 bases from V and 2 bases from J, the junction contained 19 bases not matched to a gene. In germline, CDR1 is SQVTM, CDR2 ANQGSEA. This CDR3 has 18 amino acids. The CDR3 loop reads CSARYRGRRPGLTDTQYF. CDR3 coding DNA: TGCAGCGCCCGCTACAGGGGGCGCAGACCGGGACTCACAGATACGCAGTATTTT.

This chain joins TRBV24-1 and TRBJ2-2; D is undetermined. The CDR3 is 12 amino acids. V shed 4 bases and J shed 6 bases, with 5 bases lying between them. Germline lookup yields CDR1 KGHDR and CDR2 SFDVKD. The chain's CDR3 is CATSEEPGELFF. The DNA for the CDR3 is TGTGCCACCAGTGAAGAACCCGGGGAGCTGTTTTTT.

The CDR3 DNA reads TGTGCCAGCAGTTCCGAGCGGGAATTTAATACGCAGTATTTT. Its translation is CASSSEREFNTQYF. This chain uses TRBV6-2 or TRBV6-3 with TRBJ2-3; 7 nucleotides agree with TRBD2. The CDR3 loop spans 14 amino acids. CDR1 and CDR2 from the germline V gene are MNHEY and SVGEGT. J lost 7 bases, V lost 4 bases, and 8 bases had no gene match.

The chain carries TRBV7-2 and TRBJ2-7; tentative D call: TRBD1 (5 bases). Trimming took 1 base from V and 3 from J, leaving 16 bases between them. The CDR3 spans 16 residues. Germline V gene lookup returns CDR1 SGHTA and CDR2 FQGNSA. CDR3 region: CASSLDPGHFGYEQYF. The CDR3 nucleotides are TGTGCCAGCAGCTTAGATCCAGGGCATTTTGGCTACGAGCAGTACTTC.

This clonotype has a handful of counts. The genes are TRBV5-1 and TRBJ1-1; D ambiguous. CDR1 and CDR2 from the germline V gene are SGHRS and YFSETQ. The V end lost 1 base, the J end lost 3 bases, and 7 bases lay between the germline ends. The CDR3 is 13 amino acids. The CDR3 sequence: CASSLPGDTEAFF. DNA of the CDR3: TGCGCCAGCAGCTTGCCGGGAGACACTGAAGCTTTCTTT.

This clonotype was recorded many times. V is TRBV7-6 and J is TRBJ2-1, with 14 bases fitting TRBD2. In germline, CDR1 is SGHVS, CDR2 FNYEAQ. The ends lost 5 bases at V and 5 bases at J; junction bases unmatched: 2. There are 15 residues in the CDR3. The DNA for the CDR3 is TGTGCCAGCAGCATGGGACTAGCGGGAGACAATGAGCAGTTCTTC. Protein sequence: CASSMGLAGDNEQFF. Complete variable domain (other parts from reference TRBV7-6 and TRBJ2-1): GAGVSQSPRYKVTKRGQDVALRCDPISGHVSLYWYRQALGQGPEFLTYFNYEAQQDKSGLPNDRFSAERPEGSISTLTIQRTEQRDSAMYRCASSMGLAGDNEQFFGPGTRLTVL.

For the CDR3, the DNA is TGTGCCAGCAGGCCTCAGGGGGGAGAGCAGTACTTC. Translated: CASRPQGGEQYF. The rearrangement joins TRBV28 to TRBJ2-7; a weak D match, TRBD1 (7 bases). With 6 bases removed from V and 7 bases from J, the gap between germline ends came to 13 bases. Germline lookup yields CDR1 MDHEN and CDR2 SYDVKM. The CDR3 is 12 residues long.

This clonotype has a handful of counts. Relative to the germline gene, one junction end is altered; a read error may explain this. The chain has TRBV20-1 and TRBJ2-1; 12 nucleotides line up with TRBD2. CDR1 DFQATT and CDR2 SNEGSKA come from the germline V gene (reference sequence). The CDR3 runs to 18 residues. The CDR3 DNA follows: TGCAGTGCTAGAGATCCCCTAGCGGGAGGGTCTACCGACAATGAGCAGTCCTTC. This translates into CSARDPLAGGSTDNEQSF.

The chain recombines TRBV6-1 with TRBJ1-5, with unresolved D. Germline-derived CDR1 and CDR2 are MNHNS and SASEGT. The CDR3 has 13 amino acids. V shed 6 bases and J shed 7 bases, with 13 bases lying between them. In nucleotides, the CDR3 is TGTGCCAGCAGGGTCCCGATGGGGCAGCCCCAGCATTTT. Protein: CASRVPMGQPQHF.

This clonotype was counted between two and nine times. The chain has TRBV6-1 and TRBJ2-7; D remains unclear. The CDR3 runs 15 residues. The V gene's germline CDR1 is MNHNS and CDR2 SASEGT. The V gene lost 5 bases and the J gene lost 2 bases, with 16 bases spanning the gap. Here the CDR3 reads CASSLTLYAPYEQYF. CDR3 in DNA: TGTGCCAGCAGTCTGACTTTATACGCCCCCTACGAGCAGTACTTC.

This chain links TRBV5-1 with TRBJ2-1, with 8 bases identical to TRBD2. The germline V gene encodes CDR1 SGHRS and CDR2 YFSETQ. This CDR3 spans 16 amino acids. J lost 6 bases, V lost 3 bases, and 11 bases had no gene match. Here the CDR3 DNA reads TGCGCCAGCAGCTGGGGCGAGACGGGAGGGATCAATGAGCAGTTCTTC. Translating gives CASSWGETGGINEQFF.

This clonotype was counted only a few times. The chain carries TRBV11-2 and TRBJ2-1; TRBD2 agrees at 10 bases. CDR3 size: 18 residues. Losses at the gene ends were 5 bases for V and 5 bases for J; bases not matched to a gene: 15. CDR1 is SGHAT and CDR2 is FQNNGV in the germline V gene. CDR3 in DNA: TGTGCCAGCAGCCCCTTGGGACTAGCGAAAAGTTGGGACAATGAGCAGTTCTTC. It is translated as CASSPLGLAKSWDNEQFF.

The table lists this clonotype with many counts. The V gene is TRBV11-2, the J gene TRBJ1-2; 7 nucleotides align to TRBD1. This CDR3 spans 13 amino acids. Germline V gene data show CDR1 as SGHAT and CDR2 as FQNNGV. The J segment lost 5 bases and the V segment lost 5 bases, leaving 5 bases of the junction unmatched. CDR3 coding DNA: TGTGCCAGCAGCACCGGGACAGCTTATGGCTACACCTTC. The encoded protein is CASSTGTAYGYTF.

The table lists this clonotype with a few counts. The chain's CDR3 is CASSFRYGEASNQPQHF. The DNA for the CDR3 is TGTGCCAGCAGTTTTAGGTACGGGGAGGCGAGCAATCAGCCCCAGCATTTT. The chain links TRBV27 to TRBJ1-5; D not certain. CDR3 length equals 17 residues. Germline V gives CDR1 MNHEY, CDR2 SMNVEV (reference sequence). Trimming left V 3 bases short and J 1 base short, with 16 bases between.

This clonotype was found many times. The chain is built from TRBV4-1 and TRBJ2-7, with D unclear. V was clipped by 2 bases and J by 0 bases, with 14 bases between them. CDR3 length: 16 amino acids. Germline lookup yields CDR1 MGHRA and CDR2 YSYEKL. The CDR3: CASSQIPSTTSYEQYF. The DNA of the CDR3 is TGCGCCAGCAGCCAAATTCCCTCGACGACCTCCTACGAGCAGTACTTC.

Turning to this clonotype: Mismatch with germline at one junction end may stem from a read error. The chain links TRBV13 to TRBJ2-7; TRBD2 matches 11 bases. Germline lookup yields CDR1 PRHDT and CDR2 FYEKMQ (reference sequence). CDR3 size: 15 residues. CDR3 sequence reads: CASSSGTSGTYGQYF. The DNA for the CDR3 is TGTGCCAGCAGCTCCGGGACTAGCGGCACTTACGGGCAGTACTTC.

This clonotype appeared a few times. This chain joins TRBV28 and TRBJ2-7, with 8 bases lining up with TRBD1. Germline trimming cut 5 bases from V and 5 bases from J; bases unmatched to any gene: 5. The CDR3 has 13 residues. Germline V gene data show CDR1 as MDHEN and CDR2 as SYDVKM. The CDR3 spells CASSVPGGHEQYF. CDR3 DNA sequence: TGTGCCAGCAGTGTCCCAGGGGGCCACGAGCAGTACTTC.

This clonotype was detected many times. The chain links TRBV7-9 to TRBJ1-1; D gene ambiguous. Germline-derived CDR1 and CDR2 are SEHNR and FQNEAQ (reference sequence). This CDR3 has 14 amino acids. The V end was cut by 1 base, the J end by 1 base, with 7 bases between. The CDR3 loop reads CASSLGHPNTEAFF. CDR3 DNA sequence: TGTGCCAGCAGCTTAGGTCACCCGAACACTGAAGCTTTCTTT.

Concerning this clonotype itself: A junction boundary mismatches the germline segment, possibly from a read error. J is TRBJ2-5 and V is TRBV15; D possibly matches TRBD1 or TRBD2 (5 bases each). Germline CDR1 LNHNV, CDR2 YYDKDF (reference sequence). CDR3 length: 11 amino acids. The CDR3 protein is CATSRGPNMDF. CDR3 nucleotides: TGTGCCACCAGCAGGGGACCCAACATGGACTTC.

The chain recombines TRBV12-3 or TRBV12-4 with TRBJ1-1, with D possibly being TRBD1 (5 bases). This CDR3 contains 13 residues. The V and J ends lost 11 bases and 3 bases respectively, with 16 bases between them. DNA of the CDR3: TGTGCCCCACGTAGGGACGGGGACACTGAAGCTTTCTTT. This codes for CAPRRDGDTEAFF.

The sample holds many counts of this clonotype. The rearrangement joins TRBV11-2 to TRBJ1-5; 9 nucleotides agree with TRBD1. The CDR3 has 15 amino acids. V trimming: 0 bases; J trimming: 5 bases; junction bases outside the gene matches: 2. Per germline, CDR1 SGHAT and CDR2 FQNNGV. The CDR3 loop is CASSLDGDRDQPQHF. As DNA, the CDR3 is TGTGCCAGCAGCTTAGATGGGGACAGGGATCAGCCCCAGCATTTT.

This clonotype was seen many times. The J gene is TRBJ2-3, the V gene TRBV28, with no clear D. CDR3 size: 12 residues. Germline lookup yields CDR1 MDHEN and CDR2 SYDVKM. Trimming removed 2 bases at V and 4 bases at J, with 4 bases between. This chain's CDR3 is CASSLISDTQYF. The CDR3 DNA sequence: TGTGCCAGCAGTTTAATTTCAGATACGCAGTATTTT.